Included here is one T cell receptor (beta chain) sequence, with context. Its antigen is not known. This entry comes from a study of T-cell memory formation after mild COVID-19. Looking at the study overall: Each donor largely had its own TCR clusters.

Germline V lookup: CDR1 DFQATT, CDR2 SNEGSKA (reference sequence). The CDR3 is 14 residues long. Trimming removed 3 bases at V and 2 bases at J, with 13 bases between. Study conclusions and caveats: The authors left the SARS-CoV-2 specificity of second-wave clones peaking on day 37 unconfirmed. Some clones that responded were present in memory (sampled pre-infection), which suggests cross-reactive memory joined.

TCRdb reprocessed the 5' RACE reads via MiXCR and lists one record per CDR3 protein. Of about 33,000 distinct CDR3 sequences in the sample, 20% to 25% are singletons; the top ten hold 1.5%. This chain joins TRBV20-1 and TRBJ1-2; TRBD1 might be the D (6 bases). The sample comprised PBMCs or a T cell subset sorted from them (not recorded which). This clonotype was sampled from an adult who had mild COVID-19 (a few samples of this study predate the infection). Cell type and time point are not known. CDR3 in amino acids: CSARPGGLNYGYTF. The CDR3 coding sequence is TGCAGTGCTAGGCCCGGGGGCTTGAACTATGGCTACACCTTC.